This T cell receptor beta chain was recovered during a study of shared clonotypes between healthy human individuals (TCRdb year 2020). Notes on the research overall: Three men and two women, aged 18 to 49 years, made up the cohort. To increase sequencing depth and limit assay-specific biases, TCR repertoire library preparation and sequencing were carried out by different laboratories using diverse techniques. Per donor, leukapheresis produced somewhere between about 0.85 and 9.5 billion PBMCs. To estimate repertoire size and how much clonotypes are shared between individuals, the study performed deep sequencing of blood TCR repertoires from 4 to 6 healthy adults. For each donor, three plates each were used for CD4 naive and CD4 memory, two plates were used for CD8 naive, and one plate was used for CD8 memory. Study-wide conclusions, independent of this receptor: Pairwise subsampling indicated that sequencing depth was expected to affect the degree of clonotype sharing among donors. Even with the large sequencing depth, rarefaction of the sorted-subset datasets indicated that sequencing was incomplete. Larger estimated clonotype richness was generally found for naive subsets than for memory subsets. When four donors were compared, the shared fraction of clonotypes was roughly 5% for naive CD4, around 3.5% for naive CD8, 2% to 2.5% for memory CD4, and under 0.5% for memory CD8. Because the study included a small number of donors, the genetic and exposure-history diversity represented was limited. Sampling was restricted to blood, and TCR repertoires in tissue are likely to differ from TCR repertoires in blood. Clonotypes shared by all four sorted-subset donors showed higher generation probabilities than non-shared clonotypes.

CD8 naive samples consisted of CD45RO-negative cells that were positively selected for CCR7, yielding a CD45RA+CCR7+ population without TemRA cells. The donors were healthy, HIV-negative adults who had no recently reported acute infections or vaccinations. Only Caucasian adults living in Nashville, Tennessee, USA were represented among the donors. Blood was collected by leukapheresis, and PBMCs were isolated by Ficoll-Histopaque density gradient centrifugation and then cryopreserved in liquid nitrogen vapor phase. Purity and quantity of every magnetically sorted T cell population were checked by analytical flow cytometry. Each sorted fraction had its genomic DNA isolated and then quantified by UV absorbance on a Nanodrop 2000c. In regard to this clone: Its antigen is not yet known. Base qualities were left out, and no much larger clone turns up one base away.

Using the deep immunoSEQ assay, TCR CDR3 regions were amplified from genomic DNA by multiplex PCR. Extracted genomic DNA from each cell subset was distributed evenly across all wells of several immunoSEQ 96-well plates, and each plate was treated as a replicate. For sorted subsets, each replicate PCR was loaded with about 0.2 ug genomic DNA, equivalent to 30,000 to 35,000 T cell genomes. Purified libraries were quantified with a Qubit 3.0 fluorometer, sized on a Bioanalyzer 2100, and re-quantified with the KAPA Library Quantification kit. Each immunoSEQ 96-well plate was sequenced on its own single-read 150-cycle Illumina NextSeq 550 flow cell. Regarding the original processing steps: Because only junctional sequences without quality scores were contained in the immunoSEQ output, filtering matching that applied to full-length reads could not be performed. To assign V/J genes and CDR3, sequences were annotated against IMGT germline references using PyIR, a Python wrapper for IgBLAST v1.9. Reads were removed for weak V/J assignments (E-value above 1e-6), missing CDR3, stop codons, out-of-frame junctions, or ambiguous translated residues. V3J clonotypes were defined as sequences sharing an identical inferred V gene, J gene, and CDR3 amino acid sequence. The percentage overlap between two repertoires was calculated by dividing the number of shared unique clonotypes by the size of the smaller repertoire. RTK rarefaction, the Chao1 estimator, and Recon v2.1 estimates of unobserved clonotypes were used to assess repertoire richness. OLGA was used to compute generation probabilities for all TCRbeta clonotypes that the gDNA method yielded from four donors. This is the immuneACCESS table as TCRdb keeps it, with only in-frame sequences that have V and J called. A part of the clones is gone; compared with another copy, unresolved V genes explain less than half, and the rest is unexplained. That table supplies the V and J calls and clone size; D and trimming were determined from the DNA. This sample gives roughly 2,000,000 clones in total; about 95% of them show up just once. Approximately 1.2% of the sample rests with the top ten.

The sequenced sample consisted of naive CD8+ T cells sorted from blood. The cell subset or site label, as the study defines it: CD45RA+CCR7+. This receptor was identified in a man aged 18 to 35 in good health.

The DNA sequence reads TGTGCCAGCAGTTACGAGACAGGGTGGGAAGACGAGCAGTACTTC. The resulting protein is CASSYETGWEDEQYF. The chain is encoded by TRBV6-6 joined to TRBJ2-7, and TRBD1 matches 7 of the central bases. For CDR1 and CDR2, the germline V gene (reference sequence) lists MNHNY and SVGAGI. Taken from cysteine to phenylalanine, the CDR3 has 15 residues. The only DNA kept is the CDR3, 45 bases in frame from the first base. V ends up 2 bases short and J 5 bases short, with an unmatched junction base count of 9.